The 22 T cell receptor beta chains below all came from one sample that was sequenced in a study of Graves' ophthalmopathy and Graves' hyperthyroidism. Investigators amplified TCR beta CDR3 regions from RNA transcripts. Scientists carried out first-round RT-PCR using HTBI primers and then a second-round multiplex PCR. Via MiXCR, TCRdb re-called the multiplex PCR reads, giving one row per CDR3 protein. Of some 390,000 distinct CDR3 sequences in the sample, around 16% were seen once. The sequenced material came from peripheral blood. These receptor sequences come from a woman in her late teens or twenties with Graves' ophthalmopathy.

This clonotype came up many times. V usage is TRBV6-2 or TRBV6-3 and J usage is TRBJ2-5; D unresolved. Germline CDR1 is MNHEY and CDR2 is SVGEGT. The CDR3 totals 15 residues. V was pared by 8 bases and J by 3 bases, with 19 bases between. The CDR3 DNA follows: TGTGCCAGCCTGCCCCTCGGGTTAAATGAAGAGACCCAGTACTTC. Protein sequence: CASLPLGLNEETQYF.

CDR3 loop: CASSYTVGRPQHF. The CDR3 DNA sequence: TGTGCCAGCAGTTATACGGTAGGACGGCCCCAGCATTTT. V gene TRBV6-5 combines with J gene TRBJ1-5; D is unresolved. The V end was cut by 3 bases, the J end by 9 bases, with 12 bases between. The CDR3 length is 13 residues. In germline, CDR1 is MNHEY, CDR2 SVGAGI.

This clonotype has at least ten counts. The chain joins TRBV2 to TRBJ2-2, with a weak D call TRBD2 (5 bases). Germline-derived CDR1 and CDR2 are SNHLY and FYNNEI. This CDR3 spans 14 amino acids. Between the trimmed V and J ends, which lost 4 bases and 7 bases, there was a span of 13 bases. CDR3 protein: CASSGNPGSGELFF. DNA for the CDR3: TGTGCCAGCAGTGGAAATCCGGGGAGCGGGGAGCTGTTTTTT.

This clonotype was counted ten times or more. The V gene is TRBV6-5, the J gene TRBJ1-2, with TRBD1 as a possible D gene (5 bases). Germline V gene lookup returns CDR1 MNHEY and CDR2 SVGAGI. V lost 0 bases and J 2 bases, leaving 7 bases between the germline ends. The CDR3 loop spans 14 amino acids. The DNA for the CDR3 is TGTGCCAGCAGTTACTCAGGGACCAACTATGGCTACACCTTC. Encoded protein: CASSYSGTNYGYTF.

V usage is TRBV19 and J usage is TRBJ2-7, with 8 bases fitting TRBD2. V was clipped by 9 bases and J by 4 bases; unmatched bases: 14. CDR1 is LNHDA, CDR2 SQIVND, per germline (reference sequence). The CDR3 is made up of 15 amino acids. CDR3 loop: CASRPRAGGSYEQYF. CDR3 bases: TGTGCCAGCCGTCCCCGGGCGGGAGGATCGTACGAGCAGTACTTC.

There are many counts of this clonotype. A much bigger clone sits one base away, suggesting this may be a read error. CDR3 DNA sequence: TGTGCCAGCAGTTTGGCCCACGAGCAGTACTTC. It is translated as CASSLAHEQYF. The rearrangement links TRBV28 to TRBJ2-7; D gene unclear. Germline lookup yields CDR1 MDHEN and CDR2 SYDVKM. The V and J ends lost 3 bases and 5 bases respectively, with 5 bases between them. This CDR3 is built from 11 residues.

This clonotype was seen repeatedly, ten times or more. This chain uses TRBV2 with TRBJ1-5; D possibly corresponds to TRBD1 (6 bases). Germline-derived CDR1 and CDR2 are SNHLY and FYNNEI. The CDR3 extends over 17 amino acids. Trimming stripped 1 base from V and 9 bases from J, with 22 bases between. In nucleotides, the CDR3 is TGTGCCAGCAGTGAAGTAGGGGCAGGGGTACTGGTAAGGCCCCAGCATTTT. It specifies CASSEVGAGVLVRPQHF.

In this sample, this clonotype turned up many times. The chain links TRBV3-1 to TRBJ2-4; TRBD1 or TRBD2 may be the D gene (5 bases each). Germline lookup yields CDR1 LGHDT and CDR2 YNNKEL (reference sequence). The CDR3 covers 18 residues. Deletions cut 0 bases from V and 6 bases from J, with 21 bases between. CDR3 sequence reads: CASSQDPPTDPAGNIQYF. In DNA form, the CDR3 reads TGTGCCAGCAGCCAAGATCCGCCGACAGACCCCGCGGGAAACATTCAGTACTTC.

The chain uses TRBV28 and TRBJ2-2, with TRBD1 matching 8 bases. This CDR3 region has 15 residues. V lost 5 bases and J lost 7; bases outside the gene matches: 9. In germline, CDR1 is MDHEN, CDR2 SYDVKM. Here the CDR3 reads CASSTRGQGGGELFF. The CDR3 coding sequence is TGTGCCAGCAGTACCCGCGGACAGGGTGGCGGGGAGCTGTTTTTT.

This clonotype was observed many times. DNA for the CDR3: TGTGCCTGGAGTAGGGACCAAGAGACCCAGTACTTC. It codes for CAWSRDQETQYF. The V call is TRBV30, the J call TRBJ2-5; D gene uncertain. Germline V lookup: CDR1 GTSNPN, CDR2 SVGIG (reference sequence). The CDR3 covers 12 residues. V lost 2 bases, J lost 0 bases, and 4 bases lay in between.

This clonotype occurred many times. The CDR3 DNA is TGTGCCAGCAGCTTAGACAGGGGGCTCGACGAGCAGTACTTC. Translation: CASSLDRGLDEQYF. The chain links TRBV11-2 to TRBJ2-7; TRBD1 matches at 8 bases. Germline V gives CDR1 SGHAT, CDR2 FQNNGV. CDR3 length: 14 residues. The J segment lost 5 bases and the V segment lost 0 bases, leaving 3 bases of the junction unmatched.

This clonotype has a count of ten or more. The rearrangement links TRBV6-5 to TRBJ2-2; D is ambiguous. The V gene's germline CDR1 is MNHEY and CDR2 SVGAGI. CDR3 size: 11 residues. V was clipped by 6 bases and J by 8 bases, with 7 bases between them. The CDR3 DNA is TGTGCCAGCAGATACCTGGGGGAGCTGTTTTTT. This translates into CASRYLGELFF.

This rearrangement joins TRBV7-3 to TRBJ2-2; D might be TRBD2 (6 bases). CDR3 length equals 14 residues. Trimming cost V 5 bases and J 7 bases, with 14 bases left between them. Germline CDR1 SGHTA, CDR2 FQGTGA. CDR3 amino acids: CASSEAGSNGELFF. The CDR3 nucleotides are TGTGCCAGCAGCGAGGCGGGGTCGAACGGGGAGCTGTTTTTT.

This clonotype was recorded at least ten times. The gene calls are TRBV6-5 and TRBJ1-2; D is uncertain. CDR3 size: 14 residues. Germline V gives CDR1 MNHEY, CDR2 SVGAGI. The V and J ends lost 0 bases and 2 bases respectively, with 7 bases between them. The CDR3 bases are TGTGCCAGCAGTTACTCGAACACCAACTATGGCTACACCTTC. Its translation is CASSYSNTNYGYTF.

In this sample, this clonotype turned up many times. The J gene is TRBJ2-5, the V gene TRBV7-2; D possibly matches TRBD1 or TRBD2 (5 bases each). The CDR3 is 16 amino acids. V dropped 5 bases and J dropped 5 bases, with 21 bases sitting between them. Germline values: CDR1 SGHTA, CDR2 FQGNSA. Written as DNA, the CDR3 is TGTGCCAGCAGCGAAGGGGACCTCCGGTCGCGTGAGACCCAGTACTTC. Encoded protein: CASSEGDLRSRETQYF.

This clonotype came up many times. The chain uses TRBV6-1 and TRBJ1-1; D is possibly TRBD1 (5 bases). V lost 6 bases, J lost 5 bases, and 19 bases lay in between. CDR3 length: 15 amino acids. Germline V gives CDR1 MNHNS, CDR2 SASEGT. The CDR3: CASRGLSGKGTEAFF. The CDR3 DNA reads TGTGCCAGCAGGGGATTGTCAGGGAAGGGGACTGAAGCTTTCTTT.

This clonotype was found many times. The chain joins TRBV12-3 or TRBV12-4 to TRBJ1-1, with 8 bases fitting TRBD1. The CDR3 loop spans 16 amino acids. J lost 0 bases, V lost 5 bases, and 8 bases had no gene match. The CDR3 sequence is CASSTQGAGMNTEAFF. The CDR3 nucleotides read TGTGCCAGCAGTACGCAGGGGGCGGGGATGAACACTGAAGCTTTCTTT.

This clonotype was recorded many times. CDR3 sequence: CASRTTGRGSPLHF. The CDR3 DNA sequence: TGTGCCAGCAGAACCACAGGGAGAGGTTCACCCCTCCACTTT. The genes are TRBV6-1 and TRBJ1-6; D might be TRBD1 (6 bases). The V end was cut by 6 bases, the J end by 9 bases, with 15 bases between. Germline-derived CDR1 and CDR2 are MNHNS and SASEGT. The CDR3 has 14 amino acids.

This clonotype was seen just once. The J gene is TRBJ2-7, the V gene TRBV7-2; D uncertain. With 4 bases removed from V and 5 bases from J, the gap between germline ends came to 12 bases. The V gene's germline CDR1 is SGHTA and CDR2 FQGNSA. The CDR3 sequence is 13 residues long. CDR3 coding DNA: TGTGCCAGCAGCTCCCGTCGAAGCGACGAGCAGTACTTC. As protein: CASSSRRSDEQYF.

The rearrangement uses TRBV12-3 or TRBV12-4 and TRBJ1-1; 7 bases agree with TRBD1. J lost 5 bases, V lost 6 bases, and 9 bases had no gene match. CDR3 size: 14 residues. The CDR3 coding sequence is TGTGCCAGCAGGAAAAGGGGGCGCAAAACTGAAGCTTTCTTT. Translating gives CASRKRGRKTEAFF.

The chain uses TRBV19 and TRBJ2-7; D possibly corresponds to TRBD2 (5 bases). Germline CDR1 reads LNHDA; CDR2 reads SQIVND (reference sequence). This CDR3 contains 13 residues. Between the trimmed V and J ends, which lost 2 bases and 5 bases, there was a span of 10 bases. In nucleotides, the CDR3 is TGTGCCAGTAGTATAAATCGGGGTGACGAGCAGTACTTC. It is translated as CASSINRGDEQYF.

This clonotype was detected many times. The chain carries TRBV20-1 and TRBJ2-5; D gene ambiguous. Trimming removed 0 bases at V and 5 bases at J, with 13 bases between. Germline V CDR1 and CDR2: DFQATT, SNEGSKA (reference sequence). The CDR3 runs to 14 residues. The CDR3, as DNA: TGCAGTGCTAGAGATGGGCGTTTCTGGGAGACCCAGTACTTC. Translated: CSARDGRFWETQYF.